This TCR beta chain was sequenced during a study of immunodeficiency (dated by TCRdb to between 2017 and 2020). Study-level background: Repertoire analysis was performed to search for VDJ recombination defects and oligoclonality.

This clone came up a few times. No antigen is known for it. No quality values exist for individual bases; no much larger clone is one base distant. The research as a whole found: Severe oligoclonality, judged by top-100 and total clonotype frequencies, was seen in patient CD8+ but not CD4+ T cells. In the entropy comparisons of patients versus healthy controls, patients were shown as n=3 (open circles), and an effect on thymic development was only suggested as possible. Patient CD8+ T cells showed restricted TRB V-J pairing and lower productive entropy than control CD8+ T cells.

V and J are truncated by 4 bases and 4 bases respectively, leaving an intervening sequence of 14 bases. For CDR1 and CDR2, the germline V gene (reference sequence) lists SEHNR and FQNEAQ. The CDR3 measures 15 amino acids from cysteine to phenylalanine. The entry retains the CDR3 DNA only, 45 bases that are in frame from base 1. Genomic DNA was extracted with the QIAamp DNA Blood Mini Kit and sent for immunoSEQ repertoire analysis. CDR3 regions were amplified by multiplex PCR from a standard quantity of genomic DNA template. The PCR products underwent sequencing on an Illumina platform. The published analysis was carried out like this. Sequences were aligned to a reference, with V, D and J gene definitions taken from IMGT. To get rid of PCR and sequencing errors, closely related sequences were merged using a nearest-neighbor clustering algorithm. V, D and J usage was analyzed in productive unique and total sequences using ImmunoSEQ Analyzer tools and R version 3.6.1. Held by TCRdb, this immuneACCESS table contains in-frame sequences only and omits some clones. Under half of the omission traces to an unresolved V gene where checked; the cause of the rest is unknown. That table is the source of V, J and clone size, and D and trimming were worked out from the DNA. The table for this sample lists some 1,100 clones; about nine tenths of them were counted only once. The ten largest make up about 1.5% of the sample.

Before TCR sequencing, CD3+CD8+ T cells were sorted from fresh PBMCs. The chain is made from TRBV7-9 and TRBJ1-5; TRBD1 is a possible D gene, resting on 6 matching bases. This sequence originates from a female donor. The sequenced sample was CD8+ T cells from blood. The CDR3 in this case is CASSSGVEGNQPQHF. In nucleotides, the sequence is TGTGCCAGCAGCTCAGGGGTGGAGGGGAATCAGCCCCAGCATTTT.